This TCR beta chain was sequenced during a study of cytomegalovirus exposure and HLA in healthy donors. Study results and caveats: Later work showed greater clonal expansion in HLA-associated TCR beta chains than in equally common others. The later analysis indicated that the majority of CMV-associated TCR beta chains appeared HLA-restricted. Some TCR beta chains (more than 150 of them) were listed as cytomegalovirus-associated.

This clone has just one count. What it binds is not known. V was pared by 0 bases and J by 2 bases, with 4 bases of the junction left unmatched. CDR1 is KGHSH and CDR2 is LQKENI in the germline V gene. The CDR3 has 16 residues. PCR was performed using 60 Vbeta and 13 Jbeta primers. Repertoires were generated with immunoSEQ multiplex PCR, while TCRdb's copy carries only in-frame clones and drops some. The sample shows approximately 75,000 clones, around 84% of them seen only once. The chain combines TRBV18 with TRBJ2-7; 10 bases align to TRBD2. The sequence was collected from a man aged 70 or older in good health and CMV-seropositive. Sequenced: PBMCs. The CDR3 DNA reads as TGTGCCAGCTCACCACCGTCTAGCGGGAGTACCTACGAGCAGTACTTC. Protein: CASSPPSSGSTYEQYF.